Sequencing of this T cell receptor beta chain was carried out in a study of siplizumab effects on memory and regulatory T cells. Clones were sequenced by immunoSEQ multiplex PCR, and TCRdb holds only the in-frame ones, with some missing. The sample yields some 100,000 clones, more than 95% seen once. A single count supports this clone. Its antigen is as yet unknown. CDR1 and CDR2 from the germline V gene are ENHRY and SYGVKD. V was shortened by 9 bases and J by 6 bases, with 18 bases between the two germline ends. The CDR3 spans 13 residues. Study conclusions and caveats: The study found that siplizumab significantly reduced alloreactive sequences traceable to unstimulated CD4+ memory cells.

Sample: naive CD4+ T cells sorted from blood. The chain uses TRBV10-3 and TRBJ2-7; possible D gene TRBD1, 6 bases. This TCR came from a human donor in good health. CDR3 DNA sequence: TGTGCCATAACCGGGACACCCATGAGCGAGCAGTACTTC. Encoded protein: CAITGTPMSEQYF.